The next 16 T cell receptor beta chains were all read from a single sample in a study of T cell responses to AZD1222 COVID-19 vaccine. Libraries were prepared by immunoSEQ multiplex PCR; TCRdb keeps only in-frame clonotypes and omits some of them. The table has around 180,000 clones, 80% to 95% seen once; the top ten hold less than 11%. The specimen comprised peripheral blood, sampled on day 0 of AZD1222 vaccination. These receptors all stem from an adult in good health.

This chain's CDR3 is CASSRQGAWEQYV. The CDR3 DNA sequence: TGTGCCAGCAGTCGACAGGGGGCTTGGGAGCAGTACGTC. The chain has TRBV5-4 and TRBJ2-7; 10 bases line up with TRBD1. Losses at the gene ends were 5 bases for V and 7 bases for J; bases not matched to a gene: 6. Germline values: CDR1 SGHNT, CDR2 YYREEE (reference sequence). CDR3 length: 13 amino acids.

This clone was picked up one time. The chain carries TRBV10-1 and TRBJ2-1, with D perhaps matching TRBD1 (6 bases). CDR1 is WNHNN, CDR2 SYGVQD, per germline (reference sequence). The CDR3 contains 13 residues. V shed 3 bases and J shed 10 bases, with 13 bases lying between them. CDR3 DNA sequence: TGCGCCAGCAGTGAAGGGACACCTCCAGAGCAGTTCTTC. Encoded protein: CASSEGTPPEQFF.

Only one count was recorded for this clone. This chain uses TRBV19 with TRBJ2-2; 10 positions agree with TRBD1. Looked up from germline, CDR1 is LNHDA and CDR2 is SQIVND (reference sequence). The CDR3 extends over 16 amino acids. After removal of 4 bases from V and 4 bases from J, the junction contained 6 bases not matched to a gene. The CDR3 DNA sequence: TGTGCCAGTAGTACGACAGGGGGCCGTGCCACCGGGGAGCTGTTTTTT. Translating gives CASSTTGGRATGELFF.

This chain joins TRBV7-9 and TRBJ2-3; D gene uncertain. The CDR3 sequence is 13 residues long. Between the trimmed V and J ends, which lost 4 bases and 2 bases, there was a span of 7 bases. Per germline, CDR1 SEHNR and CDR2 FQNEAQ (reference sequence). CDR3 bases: TGTGCCAGCAGCTCCGAGACCACAGATACGCAGTATTTT. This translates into CASSSETTDTQYF.

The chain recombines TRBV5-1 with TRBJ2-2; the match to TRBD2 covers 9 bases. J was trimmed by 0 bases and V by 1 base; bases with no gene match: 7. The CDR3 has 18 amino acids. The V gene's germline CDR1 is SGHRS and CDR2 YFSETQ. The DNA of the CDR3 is TGCGCCAGCAGCTTGACGGGTAGCGGGGGAGCGAACACCGGGGAGCTGTTTTTT. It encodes CASSLTGSGGANTGELFF.

The CDR3 is CASSPDGEGYEQYV. The CDR3 nucleotides are TGTGCCAGCAGCCCCGACGGGGAAGGCTACGAGCAGTACGTC. The V and J genes are TRBV5-6 and TRBJ2-7; a weak D match, TRBD2 (5 bases). The germline V gene encodes CDR1 SGHDT and CDR2 YYEEEE. CDR3 length: 14 amino acids. Trimming removed 4 bases from V and 3 bases from J, with 14 bases in between.

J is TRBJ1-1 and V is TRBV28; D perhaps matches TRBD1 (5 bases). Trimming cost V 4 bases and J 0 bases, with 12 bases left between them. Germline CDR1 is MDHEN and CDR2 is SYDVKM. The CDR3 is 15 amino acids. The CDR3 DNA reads TGTGCCAGCAGTTCCCTCAGGGTTATGAACACTGAAGCTTTCTTT. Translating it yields CASSSLRVMNTEAFF. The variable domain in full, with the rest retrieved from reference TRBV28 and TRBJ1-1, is DVKVTQSSRYLVKRTGEKVFLECVQDMDHENMFWYRQDPGLGLRLIYFSYDVKMKEKGDIPEGYSVSREKKERFSLILESASTNQTSMYLCASSSLRVMNTEAFFGQGTRLTVV.

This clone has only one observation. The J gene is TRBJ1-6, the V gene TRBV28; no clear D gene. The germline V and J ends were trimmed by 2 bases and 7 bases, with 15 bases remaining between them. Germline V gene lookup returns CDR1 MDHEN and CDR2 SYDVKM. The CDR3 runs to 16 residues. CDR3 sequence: CASSLDPRGGNSPLHF. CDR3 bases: TGTGCCAGCAGTTTAGATCCACGGGGTGGCAATTCACCCCTCCACTTT.

This CDR3 is CASSMAGVYAEAFF. Here the CDR3 DNA reads TGTGCCAGTAGTATGGCAGGGGTGTACGCTGAAGCTTTCTTT. J is TRBJ1-1 and V is TRBV19; maybe TRBD1 (6 bases). V lost 3 bases and J lost 6, with 14 bases in between. Germline CDR1 is LNHDA and CDR2 is SQIVND (reference sequence). This CDR3 has 14 residues. Drawing the rest from reference TRBV19 and TRBJ1-1, the complete variable domain is DGGITQSPKYLFRKEGQNVTLSCEQNLNHDAMYWYRQDPGQGLRLIYYSQIVNDFQKGDIAEGYSVSREKKESFPLTVTSAQKNPTAFYLCASSMAGVYAEAFFGQGTRLTVV.

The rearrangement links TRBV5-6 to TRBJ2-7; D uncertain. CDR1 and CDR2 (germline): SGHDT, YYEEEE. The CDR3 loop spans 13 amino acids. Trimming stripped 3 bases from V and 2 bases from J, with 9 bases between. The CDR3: CASSSQPTYEQYF. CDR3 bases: TGTGCCAGCAGCTCGCAGCCTACCTACGAGCAGTACTTC.

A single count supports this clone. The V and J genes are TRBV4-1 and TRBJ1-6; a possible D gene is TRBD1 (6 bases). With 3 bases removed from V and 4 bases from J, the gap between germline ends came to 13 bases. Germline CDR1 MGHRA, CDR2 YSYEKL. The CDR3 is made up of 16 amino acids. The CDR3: CASSHPGQGYNSPLHF. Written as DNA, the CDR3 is TGCGCCAGCAGCCATCCCGGGCAGGGGTATAATTCACCCCTCCACTTT.

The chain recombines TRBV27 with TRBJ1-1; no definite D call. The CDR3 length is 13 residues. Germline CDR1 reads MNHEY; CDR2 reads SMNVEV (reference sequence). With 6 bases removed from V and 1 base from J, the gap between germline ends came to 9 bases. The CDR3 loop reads CASRPVGNTEAFF. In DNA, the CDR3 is TGTGCCAGCAGGCCCGTTGGGAACACTGAAGCTTTCTTT.

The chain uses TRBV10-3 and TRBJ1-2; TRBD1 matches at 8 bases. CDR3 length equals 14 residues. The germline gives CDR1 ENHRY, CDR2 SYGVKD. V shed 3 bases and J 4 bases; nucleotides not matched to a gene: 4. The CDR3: CAISDKTGVYGYTF. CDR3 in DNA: TGTGCCATCAGTGATAAGACAGGGGTCTATGGCTACACCTTC.

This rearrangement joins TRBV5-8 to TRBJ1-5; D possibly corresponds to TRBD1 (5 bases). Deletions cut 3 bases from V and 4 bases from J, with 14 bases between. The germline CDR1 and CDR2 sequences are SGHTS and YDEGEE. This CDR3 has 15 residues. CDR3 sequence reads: CASSSGTFVNQPQHF. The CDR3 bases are TGTGCCAGCAGCTCTGGGACGTTCGTGAATCAGCCCCAGCATTTT.

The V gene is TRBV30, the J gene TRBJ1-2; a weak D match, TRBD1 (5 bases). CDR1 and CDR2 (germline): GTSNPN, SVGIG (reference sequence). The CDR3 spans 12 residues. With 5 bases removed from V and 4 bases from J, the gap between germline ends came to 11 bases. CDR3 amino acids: CAWAQGSYGYTF. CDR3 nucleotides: TGTGCCTGGGCTCAGGGCTCCTATGGCTACACCTTC. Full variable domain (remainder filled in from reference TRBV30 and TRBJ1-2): SQTIHQWPATLVQPVGSPLSLECTVEGTSNPNLYWYRQAAGRGLQLLFYSVGIGQISSEVPQNLSASRPQDRQFILSSKKLLLSDSGFYLCAWAQGSYGYTFGSGTRLTVV.

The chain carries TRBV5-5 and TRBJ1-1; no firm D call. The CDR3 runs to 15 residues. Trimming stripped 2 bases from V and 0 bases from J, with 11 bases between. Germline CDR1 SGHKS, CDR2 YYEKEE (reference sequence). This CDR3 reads CASSLPITLNTEAFF. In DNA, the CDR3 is TGTGCCAGCAGCTTACCGATTACCCTGAACACTGAAGCTTTCTTT.